This TCR beta chain was obtained from a study of cytomegalovirus exposure and HLA in healthy donors. Study results and caveats: Donors belonging to an Asian-associated ancestry cluster reportedly showed fewer N-insertions in productive TCRs than the roughly 680-donor mean, according to what a later analysis found. Analyzed later, association rates of TCRs varied across HLA loci, with DRB1 most and HLA-C fewest. Earlier analysis yielded a pattern in which most TCR beta V segments were productive about 87% or about 30% of the time. Through in vitro validation, a few CMV-associated chains were shown to be specific for CMV antigens.

Use of 60 Vbeta and 13 Jbeta primers characterized the PCR. TCRdb's copy holds only in-frame clones and misses some; the assay was immunoSEQ multiplex PCR. This table holds approximately 97,000 clones, 79% found once. This clone has a handful of counts. Antigen specificity is unknown. This CDR3 is built from 14 residues. V lost 0 bases to trimming and J lost 1 base, with 6 bases between them. The germline V gene encodes CDR1 LNHDA and CDR2 SQIVND (reference sequence). The chain is built from TRBV19 and TRBJ1-1; the D is unclear. Sequenced input: PBMCs. This clonotype was obtained from a male donor in good health and CMV-seropositive. In DNA form, the CDR3 reads TGTGCCAGTAGTATAGAACCCAGGAACACTGAAGCTTTCTTT. Residues: CASSIEPRNTEAFF.